Listed below are T cell receptor beta chains from one sample, sequenced in a study of T cell responses to AZD1222 COVID-19 vaccine. Sequencing used immunoSEQ multiplex PCR; TCRdb keeps in-frame clones, though not all of them. The sample records approximately 100,000 clones, roughly nine tenths being singletons. The material was peripheral blood, obtained on day 0 of AZD1222 vaccination. The receptor source for this set is an adult in good health. CDR3s include the opening cysteine and the closing phenylalanine or tryptophan. Each record gives: clone size, D gene, V gene, J gene, CDR3 DNA, CDR3 protein. D genes are given only for firm matches. Clone sizes are given selectively: once, few, many, or a class where the clone is expanded.

clone_size: -; d_call: -; v_call: TRBV18; j_call: TRBJ1-4; cdr3_nt: TGTGCCAGCTCACCACTATTTTCCGCCCCTGAAAAACTGTTTTTT; cdr3_aa: CASSPLFSAPEKLFF
clone_size: -; d_call: -; v_call: TRBV20-1; j_call: TRBJ2-7; cdr3_nt: TGCAGTGCCAACGACGGGGACGAGCAGTACTTC; cdr3_aa: CSANDGDEQYF
clone_size: -; d_call: TRBD2; v_call: TRBV9; j_call: TRBJ2-1; cdr3_nt: TGTGCCAGCAGCGTTCTAGCGGGAGGTTACAATGAGCAGTTCTTC; cdr3_aa: CASSVLAGGYNEQFF
clone_size: -; d_call: TRBD2; v_call: TRBV29-1; j_call: TRBJ2-4; cdr3_nt: TGCAGCACGGGACTACCCTCTATGAAAAACATTCAGTACTTC; cdr3_aa: CSTGLPSMKNIQYF
clone_size: -; d_call: -; v_call: TRBV7-3; j_call: TRBJ1-1; cdr3_nt: TGTGCCAGCAGCTTAGCCCCGATCATGAACACTGAAGCTTTCTTT; cdr3_aa: CASSLAPIMNTEAFF
clone_size: -; d_call: TRBD1; v_call: TRBV11-2; j_call: TRBJ1-4; cdr3_nt: TGTGCCAGCAGCACAGGGACAGGGACTAATGAAAAACTGTTTTTT; cdr3_aa: CASSTGTGTNEKLFF
clone_size: -; d_call: TRBD1; v_call: TRBV29-1; j_call: TRBJ2-7; cdr3_nt: TGCAGCGTTGTTCGGGCAGGGGGTTACGAGCAGTACTTC; cdr3_aa: CSVVRAGGYEQYF
clone_size: once; d_call: TRBD1; v_call: TRBV19; j_call: TRBJ1-5; cdr3_nt: TGTGCCAGTAGTATGACAGGGGGCAATCAGCCCCAGCATTTT; cdr3_aa: CASSMTGGNQPQHF
clone_size: few; d_call: TRBD2; v_call: TRBV2; j_call: TRBJ2-1; cdr3_nt: TGTGCCCGCAAGCGGGAGGGCGGAAATGAGCAGTTCTTC; cdr3_aa: CARKREGGNEQFF
clone_size: -; d_call: TRBD1; v_call: TRBV5-1; j_call: TRBJ1-2; cdr3_nt: TGCGCCAGCAGCTTCACGACAGGGGCGTACTATGGCTACACCTTC; cdr3_aa: CASSFTTGAYYGYTF
clone_size: -; d_call: -; v_call: TRBV4-2; j_call: TRBJ2-6; cdr3_nt: TGTGCCAGCAGCCAAGAAAGGGTACAGCCTACTGGGGCCAACGTCCTGACTTTC; cdr3_aa: CASSQERVQPTGANVLTF
clone_size: -; d_call: -; v_call: TRBV27; j_call: TRBJ2-5; cdr3_nt: TGTGCCAGCAGTTTCCCCAGGGACTTGCAAGAGACCCAGTACTTC; cdr3_aa: CASSFPRDLQETQYF
clone_size: -; d_call: -; v_call: TRBV21-1; j_call: TRBJ1-2; cdr3_nt: TGTGCCTGCGACAGGGGTATTAACTATGGCTACACCTTC; cdr3_aa: CACDRGINYGYTF
clone_size: -; d_call: TRBD1; v_call: TRBV6-5; j_call: TRBJ1-2; cdr3_nt: TGTGCCAGCAGTTGGGACAGGGCTAACTATGGCTACACCTTC; cdr3_aa: CASSWDRANYGYTF
clone_size: -; d_call: -; v_call: TRBV10-3; j_call: TRBJ1-1; cdr3_nt: TGTGCCATCAGTGACGAAATGAACACTGAAGCTTTCTTT; cdr3_aa: CAISDEMNTEAFF
clone_size: -; d_call: -; v_call: TRBV6-5; j_call: TRBJ1-3; cdr3_nt: TGTGCCAGCACCCCCGGGGCTAACTCTGGAAACACCATATATTTT; cdr3_aa: CASTPGANSGNTIYF
clone_size: -; d_call: -; v_call: TRBV28; j_call: TRBJ1-2; cdr3_nt: TGTGCCAGCACATATTCGCTGCTGGACTATGGCTACACCTTC; cdr3_aa: CASTYSLLDYGYTF
clone_size: -; d_call: -; v_call: TRBV5-1; j_call: TRBJ2-5; cdr3_nt: TGCGCCAGCAAGAATGTGACAGCCCAGTACTTC; cdr3_aa: CASKNVTAQYF
clone_size: -; d_call: -; v_call: TRBV3-1/TRBV3-2; j_call: TRBJ1-3; cdr3_nt: TGTGCCAGCAGCCCGACATGGACACGAAACACCATATATTTT; cdr3_aa: CASSPTWTRNTIYF
clone_size: -; d_call: TRBD1; v_call: TRBV4-2; j_call: TRBJ2-7; cdr3_nt: TGTGCCAGCAGCCAAGGTGGACAGGGGCCCCACGAGCAGTACTTC; cdr3_aa: CASSQGGQGPHEQYF
clone_size: -; d_call: TRBD2; v_call: TRBV5-1; j_call: TRBJ2-2; cdr3_nt: TGCGCCAGCAGCCCCGTGGGGGGGGCCGGGGAGCTGTTTTTT; cdr3_aa: CASSPVGGAGELFF
clone_size: -; d_call: -; v_call: TRBV20-1; j_call: TRBJ1-2; cdr3_nt: TGCAGTGTCGACAGCTATGGCTACACCTTC; cdr3_aa: CSVDSYGYTF
clone_size: -; d_call: -; v_call: TRBV27; j_call: TRBJ1-2; cdr3_nt: TGTGCCAGCATGGGCCTTGACCGGGGAGGCTACACCTTC; cdr3_aa: CASMGLDRGGYTF
clone_size: -; d_call: TRBD1; v_call: TRBV28; j_call: TRBJ1-5; cdr3_nt: TGTGCCACCCTATGGGACAGGGGGCCTGATCAGCCCCAGCATTTT; cdr3_aa: CATLWDRGPDQPQHF
clone_size: -; d_call: TRBD1; v_call: TRBV6-2/TRBV6-3; j_call: TRBJ2-1; cdr3_nt: TGTGCCAGCAGTTACGCTGGGGACAGTCACAATGAGCAGTTCTTC; cdr3_aa: CASSYAGDSHNEQFF
clone_size: -; d_call: TRBD1; v_call: TRBV30; j_call: TRBJ2-7; cdr3_nt: TGTGCCTGGAGTTTGGGACAGGGGGTTTCGTACGAGCAGTACTTC; cdr3_aa: CAWSLGQGVSYEQYF
clone_size: -; d_call: -; v_call: TRBV3-1/TRBV3-2; j_call: TRBJ1-4; cdr3_nt: TGTGCCAGCAGCCCCCTCTTCGGTTCGCTTGAAAAACTGTTTTTT; cdr3_aa: CASSPLFGSLEKLFF
clone_size: -; d_call: -; v_call: TRBV27; j_call: TRBJ1-5; cdr3_nt: TGTGCCAGCAGTTTAACACGGGATCAGCCCCAGCATTTT; cdr3_aa: CASSLTRDQPQHF
clone_size: -; d_call: -; v_call: TRBV7-8; j_call: TRBJ1-2; cdr3_nt: TGTGCCAGCAGCCCCCAGGAGGGAGTGCGCTATGGCTACACCTTC; cdr3_aa: CASSPQEGVRYGYTF
clone_size: -; d_call: -; v_call: TRBV29-1; j_call: TRBJ2-7; cdr3_nt: TGCAGCGTGGCCTCCCCAGGGGCCGAGCAGTACTTC; cdr3_aa: CSVASPGAEQYF
clone_size: -; d_call: TRBD1; v_call: TRBV5-1; j_call: TRBJ2-2; cdr3_nt: TGCGCCAGCACCCTCCAGGGGGCGAACACCGGGGAGCTGTTTTTT; cdr3_aa: CASTLQGANTGELFF
clone_size: -; d_call: TRBD2; v_call: TRBV5-1; j_call: TRBJ2-3; cdr3_nt: TGCGCCAGCAGCTTGGTTGGCGGGGGAAACACAGATACGCAGTATTTT; cdr3_aa: CASSLVGGGNTDTQYF